Described below is a single T cell receptor beta chain sequence and its context. The antigen is undetermined. V was shortened by 0 bases and J by 2 bases, with 10 bases between the two germline ends. This CDR3 spans 15 amino acids. Germline V lookup: CDR1 MNHEY, CDR2 SVGAGI. Donors had nominal health at sampling but likely had unrecorded immune exposures. The data were taken from a study of cytomegalovirus exposure and HLA in healthy donors. Study-level information: Researchers previously reported finding roughly 120 million unique TCR beta sequences from 170 million or so T cells.

It was with 60 Vbeta and 13 Jbeta primers that the PCR ran. Only in-frame clones appear in the TCRdb table, and some are missing; sequencing was by immunoSEQ multiplex PCR. The data contain tens of thousands of clones, approximately 78% of them singletons. Broader study findings: Cytomegalovirus association was assigned to about 150 TCR beta chains.

The TCR was taken from a woman younger than 45 in good health and CMV-seronegative. The sequenced material came from PBMCs. This chain joins TRBV6-5 and TRBJ2-5; D is possibly TRBD1 (6 bases). CDR3 bases: TGTGCCAGCAGTTACTCCGGACAGCCACAAGAGACCCAGTACTTC. It translates to CASSYSGQPQETQYF.